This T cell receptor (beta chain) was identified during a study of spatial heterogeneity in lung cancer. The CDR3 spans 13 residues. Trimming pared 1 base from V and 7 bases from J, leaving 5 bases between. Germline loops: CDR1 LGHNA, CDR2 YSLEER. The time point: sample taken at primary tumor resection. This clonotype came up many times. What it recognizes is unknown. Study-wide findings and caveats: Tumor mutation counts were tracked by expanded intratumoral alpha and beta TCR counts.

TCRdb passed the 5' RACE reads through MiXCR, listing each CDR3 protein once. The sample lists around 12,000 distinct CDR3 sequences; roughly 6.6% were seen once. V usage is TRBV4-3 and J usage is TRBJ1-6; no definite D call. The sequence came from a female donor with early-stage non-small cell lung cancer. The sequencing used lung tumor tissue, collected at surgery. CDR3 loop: CASSQVSNSPLHF. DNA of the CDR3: TGCGCCAGCAGCCAAGTCTCAAATTCACCCCTCCACTTT.